This is a list of T cell receptor beta chains from one sample in a study of cytomegalovirus exposure and HLA in healthy donors. Assay used: immunoSEQ multiplex PCR; TCRdb lists only in-frame clones, some missing. The sample contains 150,000 to 200,000 clones, almost 75% of which appear only once. The specimen sequenced was PBMCs. The receptors originated from a young woman in good health and CMV-seropositive. CDR3s include the opening cysteine and the closing phenylalanine or tryptophan. The D gene is left open where the match is weak. Clone size appears in some rows only: once, few, many, or a class for an expanded clone.

d_gene	v_gene	j_gene	abundance	CDR3aa	CDR3nt
TRBD2	TRBV11-2	TRBJ2-3	-	CASSLEGGGVTDTQYF	TGTGCCAGCAGCTTAGAAGGCGGGGGGGTGACAGATACGCAGTATTTT
TRBD1	TRBV4-3	TRBJ2-3	-	CASSQDLAGTGSTDTQYF	TGCGCCAGCAGCCAAGATCTGGCTGGGACAGGGAGCACAGATACGCAGTATTTT
-	TRBV7-9	TRBJ1-2	-	CASSLLSSQGNYGYTF	TGTGCCAGCAGCTTACTTTCCTCTCAGGGTAACTATGGCTACACCTTC
-	TRBV10-3	TRBJ2-6	once	CATGLRALGANVLTF	TGTGCCACAGGGCTCAGGGCCTTGGGAGCCAACGTCCTGACTTTC
-	TRBV5-6	TRBJ1-6	few	CASSLLNSPLHF	TGTGCCAGCAGCTTGCTAAATTCACCCCTCCACTTT
TRBD2	TRBV6-1	TRBJ2-5	-	CASSETGGGQETQYF	TGTGCCAGCAGTGAAACGGGCGGGGGCCAAGAGACCCAGTACTTC
-	TRBV5-6	TRBJ1-2	-	CASRPITGFNYGYTF	TGTGCCAGCAGGCCCATTACAGGCTTTAACTATGGCTACACCTTC
-	TRBV5-1	TRBJ2-1	-	CASSLTGGGYNEQFF	TGCGCCAGCAGCTTGACGGGGGGCGGCTACAATGAGCAGTTCTTC
-	TRBV29-1	TRBJ1-1	few	CSGGGFTEAFF	TGCAGCGGGGGAGGTTTCACTGAAGCTTTCTTT
TRBD1	TRBV19	TRBJ2-1	-	CASREQGASYNEQFF	TGTGCCAGTAGGGAACAGGGGGCCTCCTACAATGAGCAGTTCTTC
-	TRBV29-1	TRBJ2-5	-	CSVGDAAGTQYF	TGCAGCGTTGGAGACGCAGCAGGGACCCAGTACTTC
TRBD2	TRBV5-1	TRBJ2-5	-	CASSRGGKETQYF	TGCGCCAGCAGCCGGGGGGGGAAAGAGACCCAGTACTTC
-	TRBV18	TRBJ2-1	-	CASSATGSPYNEQFF	TGTGCCAGCTCGGCTACAGGGTCTCCCTACAATGAGCAGTTCTTC
TRBD2	TRBV7-2	TRBJ2-1	-	CASSLARLAGGPGEQFF	TGTGCCAGCAGCTTAGCTCGACTAGCGGGGGGTCCGGGTGAGCAGTTCTTC